This TCR beta chain appears in the sequencing data of a study of CD4 T cells in relation to SARS-CoV-2 and coronaviruses (dated by TCRdb to the early 2020s). A note on the overall study: Shared crossreactive spike epitopes were mapped to their HLA restriction using patient-derived lymphoblastoid cell lines. The Adaptive Biotechnologies TCR-sequencing kit was used for samples from a few pre-COVID donors and for the naive versus memory experiments, whereas the other data were Illumina-based. For other donors in the study, expansion assays were sequenced with a different, Illumina-based TCR-beta assay. The study assessed, at the TCR clonotype level, memory CD4+ T cell crossreactivity between SARS-CoV-2 and common cold coronavirus spike proteins.

Findings and caveats that apply to the study as a whole: Memory CD4+ clonotypes crossrecognizing SARS-CoV-2 and at least one common cold coronavirus spike were found in around 59% of donors. Naive versus memory sequencing indicated the assay detects memory recall responses rather than primary responses primed during culture. Crossreactivity analysis centred on spike protein, so crossreactivity against other viral proteins was not assessed. The study was limited by small numbers of patients and tested TCRs. No donor contributed both pre-pandemic and post-infection samples, which limited tracing the source of pre-existing responses. Compared with monoreactive clones, crossreactive clones had significantly weaker SARS-CoV-2-driven expansion, a result consistent with antigenic imprinting.

CD4+ T cells from unexposed donors were collected before the COVID-19 pandemic (2011-2018). Naive and memory CD4+ T cells were separated from cryopreserved PBMCs through CD4 enrichment, which was followed by EasySep naive CD4+ T cell enrichment. Leukapheresis product for the unexposed donors was bought commercially. PBMCs were isolated from leukapheresis product or whole blood by Ficoll-Paque PLUS gradient centrifugation. PBMCs were either used fresh in the expansion assay or cryopreserved at -140 degrees C. The QIAamp Micro DNA Kit was used to extract genomic DNA from the CD4+ T cells. V lost 8 bases and J lost 3 bases; the stretch between them is 13 bases long. Based on the germline V gene, the CDR1 and CDR2 sequences are SQVTM and ANQGSEA. Taken from cysteine to phenylalanine, the CDR3 has 12 residues. The read is trimmed to its CDR3 DNA, 36 bases read in frame from base 1. DNA from uncultured naive and memory CD4+ T cells underwent immunoSEQ TCR-beta sequencing at deep resolution. Concerning the study's data processing: Preprocessing removed nonproductive sequences and CDR3s not starting with C, not ending with F or W, or shorter than 7 amino acids. Cultured and uncultured naive and memory CD4+ repertoires were searched for previously identified spike- and CEF-reactive CDR3s. After three terminal residues were trimmed from each end, CDR3 homology was quantified as pairwise Levenshtein distance using the stringdist R package. What TCRdb holds here is the immuneACCESS table cut down to in-frame rearrangements. Part of the clones is not present; checked against another copy, under half of the missing clones reflect an unresolved V gene, and the others are unexplained. Clonal size and the V and J genes are those of that table, whereas D and trimming came from the DNA. In this sample the table shows 60,000 to 75,000 clones, approximately 95% of which occur a single time. The ten most abundant clones make up under 0.25% of the sample.

Remarks on this clone: Its antigen remains undetermined. No base quality values were provided; no much bigger clone lies one nucleotide off.

The V and J genes are TRBV29-1 and TRBJ2-5; the D segment cannot be called with confidence. Source material: naive CD4+ T cells from PBMCs. What the cell subset or site label conveys for this sample: naive CD4+ T cells isolated by negative enrichment. The clonotype was recovered from a human donor in good health. The sequenced DNA is TGCAGCAAGTTGGGTGGAGAAGAGACCCAGTACTTC. Its amino acids are CSKLGGEETQYF.